The 25 T cell receptor beta chains below were found in one sample sequenced in a study of CD8 T cells in ankylosing spondylitis. In TCRdb, the 5' RACE reads were re-called with MiXCR into one record per CDR3 protein. Of 200,000 to 300,000 distinct CDR3 sequences detected, approximately 7.6% appear once; the ten largest clones hold around 4.9%. Sequencing used blood, either unsorted or a sorted T cell fraction (not recorded which). The source of these receptors is a female donor with ankylosing spondylitis or in good health (not recorded which).

This clonotype appeared many times. The V and J genes are TRBV4-3 and TRBJ1-1; TRBD1 agrees at 9 bases. The V segment lost 4 bases and the J segment 3 bases; nucleotides outside the gene matches: 15. Germline V gene data show CDR1 as LGHNA and CDR2 as YSLEER. This CDR3 has 18 residues. In DNA, the CDR3 is TGCGCCAGCAGCCGTGGCGGGACAGGGAGTTTTAGGGACACTGAAGCTTTCTTT. As protein: CASSRGGTGSFRDTEAFF.

This clonotype was detected many times. The rearrangement links TRBV4-2 to TRBJ2-5, with D possibly matching TRBD1 (6 bases). There are 16 residues in the CDR3. Germline V CDR1 and CDR2: LGHNA, YNFKEQ. Trimming left V 1 base short and J 0 bases short, with 12 bases between. The CDR3 region has the DNA TGTGCCAGCAGCCAAGGGACAGCGACGTACCAAGAGACCCAGTACTTC. Its translation: CASSQGTATYQETQYF.

This clonotype was observed at least ten times. The J gene is TRBJ2-1, the V gene TRBV27, with D maybe TRBD2 (5 bases). The CDR3 has 16 amino acids. The germline CDR1 and CDR2 sequences are MNHEY and SMNVEV (reference sequence). V was cut by 3 bases and J by 5 bases, with 17 bases left in between. The CDR3 is CASSFPSGRNNNEQFF. The CDR3 DNA reads as TGTGCCAGCAGTTTCCCCTCGGGAAGGAATAACAATGAGCAGTTCTTC.

The V and J genes are TRBV10-3 and TRBJ2-1, with 7 positions matching TRBD1. CDR1 and CDR2 (germline): ENHRY, SYGVKD. CDR3 size: 15 residues. V lost 8 bases, J lost 2 bases, and 9 bases stayed unmatched. CDR3 protein: CAIGTDPDTYNEQFF. The DNA of the CDR3 is TGTGCCATCGGGACAGATCCCGATACCTACAATGAGCAGTTCTTC.

This clonotype was seen at least ten times. The chain recombines TRBV4-3 with TRBJ2-2; TRBD1 matches 7 bases. Looked up from germline, CDR1 is LGHNA and CDR2 is YSLEER. The V segment lost 5 bases and the J segment 4 bases; nucleotides outside the gene matches: 13. The CDR3 contains 17 residues. The CDR3: CASSSSPRQGTTGELFF. The DNA of the CDR3 is TGCGCCAGCAGCTCCTCTCCCCGACAGGGTACCACCGGGGAGCTGTTTTTT.

This clonotype occurred many times. The chain combines TRBV5-1 with TRBJ2-2; D is undetermined. From germline, CDR1 is SGHRS and CDR2 YFSETQ. Trimming left V 0 bases short and J 1 base short, with 4 bases between. The CDR3 totals 14 residues. This chain's CDR3 is CASSLAMNTGELFF. DNA for the CDR3: TGCGCCAGCAGCTTGGCCATGAACACCGGGGAGCTGTTTTTT.

There are many counts of this clonotype. V and J are TRBV24-1 and TRBJ2-5; D gene uncertain. Germline values: CDR1 KGHDR, CDR2 SFDVKD. This CDR3 region has 14 residues. The ends were cut back, 4 bases at V and 4 bases at J, with 12 bases in the middle. CDR3 residues: CATSEGGRSETQYF. The DNA of the CDR3 is TGTGCCACCAGTGAGGGTGGGCGTTCAGAGACCCAGTACTTC.

This clonotype was seen at least ten times. This chain connects TRBV12-3 or TRBV12-4 to TRBJ1-2; tentatively, D is TRBD1 (5 bases). The germline V and J ends were trimmed by 6 bases and 4 bases, with 12 bases remaining between them. The CDR3 is 13 residues long. DNA for the CDR3: TGTGCCAGCAGCCCCGACAGCATCTATGGCTACACCTTC. The encoded protein is CASSPDSIYGYTF.

V is TRBV7-2 and J is TRBJ2-3, with D unclear. Trimming took 2 bases from V and 3 from J, leaving 6 bases between them. Germline CDR1 SGHTA, CDR2 FQGNSA. CDR3 length: 13 residues. Written as DNA, the CDR3 is TGTGCCAGCAGCTTACGCCAGACAGATACGCAGTATTTT. The encoded protein is CASSLRQTDTQYF.

The rearrangement joins TRBV10-3 to TRBJ2-3; no definite D call. Germline V gene data show CDR1 as ENHRY and CDR2 as SYGVKD. Trimming pared 2 bases from V and 1 base from J, leaving 7 bases between. CDR3 size: 14 residues. CDR3 sequence reads: CAISEGRGTDTQYF. The CDR3 coding sequence is TGTGCCATCAGTGAGGGAAGGGGCACAGATACGCAGTATTTT.

V gene TRBV2 combines with J gene TRBJ2-1; TRBD2 matches 12 bases. With V trimmed by 4 bases and J by 3 bases, 1 base remained unmatched. CDR1 SNHLY and CDR2 FYNNEI come from the germline V gene. This CDR3 has 15 amino acids. The CDR3 nucleotides read TGTGCCAGCAGTGGGGGACTAGCGGGCTACAATGAGCAGTTCTTC. Translated, it gives CASSGGLAGYNEQFF. The whole variable domain, remainder taken from reference TRBV2 and TRBJ2-1, is EPEVTQTPSHQVTQMGQEVILRCVPISNHLYFYWYRQILGQKVEFLVSFYNNEISEKSEIFDDQFSVERPDGSNFTLKIRSTKLEDSAMYFCASSGGLAGYNEQFFGPGTRLTVL.

This clonotype was counted ten times or more. The CDR3 region has the DNA TGTGCCAGCAGGGTAGGGAGCTCCTACGAGCAGTACTTC. Its protein product is CASRVGSSYEQYF. This chain joins TRBV2 and TRBJ2-7, with a tentative D call TRBD2 (5 bases). V was pared by 6 bases and J by 0 bases, with 9 bases between. This CDR3 spans 13 amino acids. Germline V CDR1 and CDR2: SNHLY, FYNNEI.

This clonotype was seen repeatedly, ten times or more. The CDR3 DNA reads TGCGCCAGCAGCCAAGGTACTCTAATTCCGGGACTAGCGGGAGTAAGCACCGGGGAGCTGTTTTTT. This translates into CASSQGTLIPGLAGVSTGELFF. This sequence joins TRBV5-1 and TRBJ2-2; 14 positions match TRBD2. The CDR3 length is 22 residues. V shed 4 bases and J 4 bases; nucleotides not matched to a gene: 21. CDR1 is SGHRS and CDR2 is YFSETQ in the germline V gene.

This clonotype was seen a handful of times. The chain recombines TRBV7-9 with TRBJ2-1, with D perhaps matching TRBD1 or TRBD2 (5 bases each). Trimming left V 1 base short and J 4 bases short, with 11 bases between. The CDR3 runs to 15 residues. Germline V gene sequence: CDR1 SEHNR, CDR2 FQNEAQ (reference sequence). The CDR3 bases are TGTGCCAGCAGCTTAGGGGGACCTCGGTACAATGAGCAGTTCTTC. Amino acids: CASSLGGPRYNEQFF. The variable domain in full, completed from reference TRBV7-9 and TRBJ2-1, reads DTGVSQNPRHKITKRGQNVTFRCDPISEHNRLYWYRQTLGQGPEFLTYFQNEAQLEKSRLLSDRFSAERPKGSFSTLEIQRTEQGDSAMYLCASSLGGPRYNEQFFGPGTRLTVL.

There are many counts of this clonotype. This chain connects TRBV20-1 to TRBJ2-5; no clear D. The V end was cut by 5 bases, the J end by 0 bases, with 10 bases between. This CDR3 region has 13 residues. CDR1 and CDR2 from the germline V gene are DFQATT and SNEGSKA (reference sequence). CDR3: CSASPGYQETQYF. In DNA, the CDR3 is TGCAGTGCTTCTCCGGGCTACCAAGAGACCCAGTACTTC.

Many counts were recorded for this clonotype. CDR3 in amino acids: CASRTPSGSVYEQFF. Written as DNA, the CDR3 is TGTGCCAGCAGAACCCCTAGCGGGAGTGTCTATGAGCAGTTCTTC. The chain employs TRBV12-3 or TRBV12-4 and TRBJ2-1; 10 bases match TRBD2. The CDR3 covers 15 residues. J lost 8 bases, V lost 6 bases, and 10 bases had no gene match.

This sequence joins TRBV20-1 and TRBJ2-7; 7 bases map to TRBD1. The germline V gene encodes CDR1 DFQATT and CDR2 SNEGSKA (reference sequence). The CDR3 has 16 residues. Trimming cost V 0 bases and J 4 bases; bases outside gene matches: 12. In nucleotides, the CDR3 is TGCAGTGCTAGAGATCTTATGGGACAGAATGGTTACGAGCAGTACTTC. It codes for CSARDLMGQNGYEQYF.

V is TRBV6-5 and J is TRBJ2-2, with 8 bases lining up with TRBD2. With V trimmed by 4 bases and J by 1 base, 8 bases remained unmatched. The CDR3 extends over 17 amino acids. CDR1 MNHEY and CDR2 SVGAGI come from the germline V gene. The CDR3 spells CASSLRGAGGNTGELFF. Written as DNA, the CDR3 is TGTGCCAGCAGTTTAAGGGGGGCGGGAGGGAACACCGGGGAGCTGTTTTTT.

This clonotype was picked up many times. The chain is built from TRBV11-3 and TRBJ2-3, with 14 positions matching TRBD2. J was trimmed by 2 bases and V by 5 bases; bases with no gene match: 6. The CDR3 spans 17 residues. Germline V gene data show CDR1 as SGHNT and CDR2 as YENEEA. The CDR3 protein is CASSGRLAGGATDTQYF. In nucleotides, the CDR3 is TGTGCCAGCAGCGGACGACTAGCGGGAGGGGCCACAGATACGCAGTATTTT. Complete variable domain (other parts from reference TRBV11-3 and TRBJ2-3): EAGVVQSPRYKIIEKKQPVAFWCNPISGHNTLYWYLQNLGQGPELLIRYENEEAVDDSQLPKDRFSAERLKGVDSTLKIQPAELGDSAVYLCASSGRLAGGATDTQYFGPGTRLTVL.

This clonotype has at least ten counts. This rearrangement joins TRBV12-3 or TRBV12-4 to TRBJ1-4; no clear D. This CDR3 is built from 12 residues. Trimming took 7 bases from V and 8 from J, leaving 11 bases between them. This CDR3 reads CASTRRREKLFF. The DNA of the CDR3 is TGTGCCAGCACGAGGAGGAGAGAAAAACTGTTTTTT.

On this clonotype: This may be a read error: a much more frequent sequence differs by one nucleotide. V usage is TRBV20-1 and J usage is TRBJ2-7; no clear D. Deletions cut 0 bases from V and 0 bases from J, with 9 bases between. Per the germline V gene, CDR1 is DFQATT and CDR2 is SNEGSKA (reference sequence). CDR3 length: 14 amino acids. CDR3 residues: CSARDLGSSYEQYF. Written as DNA, the CDR3 is TGCAGTGCTAGAGATCTGGGCAGCTCCTACGAGCAGTACTTC.

This clonotype was found many times. The genes are TRBV4-2 and TRBJ2-6; D is ambiguous. CDR3 length: 15 amino acids. The ends were cut back, 0 bases at V and 10 bases at J, with 13 bases in the middle. The germline V gene has CDR1 LGHNA and CDR2 YNFKEQ. The CDR3 sequence is CASSQDWSTSNVLTF. CDR3 in DNA: TGTGCCAGCAGCCAAGATTGGAGCACCTCAAACGTCCTGACTTTC.

This clonotype was seen more than once but under ten times. This chain links TRBV30 with TRBJ2-1; 7 bases fit TRBD1. The germline CDR1 and CDR2 sequences are GTSNPN and SVGIG (reference sequence). CDR3 length: 13 amino acids. The J segment lost 12 bases and the V segment lost 0 bases, leaving 8 bases of the junction unmatched. The chain's CDR3 is CAWSVQGRVGQFF. Written as DNA, the CDR3 is TGTGCCTGGAGTGTACAGGGGCGTGTTGGGCAGTTCTTC.

At least ten counts were recorded for this clonotype. The V call is TRBV4-3, the J call TRBJ2-3; TRBD2 matches 9 bases. The trim removed 0 bases at V and 3 bases at J, leaving 7 bases unmatched. Germline assignment: CDR1 LGHNA and CDR2 YSLEER. CDR3 length equals 17 residues. As DNA, the CDR3 is TGCGCCAGCAGCCAAGATGAGGCGGCGGGGGGGACAGATACGCAGTATTTT. Encoded protein: CASSQDEAAGGTDTQYF.

The genes are TRBV7-2 and TRBJ1-5, with a weak D call TRBD1 (5 bases). The CDR3 sequence is 14 residues long. V lost 5 bases to trimming and J lost 5 bases, with 13 bases between them. Germline CDR1 and CDR2: SGHTA and FQGNSA. The chain's CDR3 is CASSNRGGDQPQHF. The DNA for the CDR3 is TGTGCCAGCAGCAACCGGGGGGGAGATCAGCCCCAGCATTTT.